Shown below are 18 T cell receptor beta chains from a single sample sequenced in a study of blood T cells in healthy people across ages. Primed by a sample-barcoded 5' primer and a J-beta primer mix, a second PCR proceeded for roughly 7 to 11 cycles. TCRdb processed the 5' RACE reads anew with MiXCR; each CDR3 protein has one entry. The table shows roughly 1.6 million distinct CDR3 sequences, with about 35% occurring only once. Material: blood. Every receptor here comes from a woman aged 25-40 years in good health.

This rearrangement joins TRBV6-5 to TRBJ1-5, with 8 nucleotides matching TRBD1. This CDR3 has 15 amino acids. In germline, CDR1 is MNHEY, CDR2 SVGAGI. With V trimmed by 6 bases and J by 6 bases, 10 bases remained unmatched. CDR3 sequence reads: CASSLQGGTGQPQHF. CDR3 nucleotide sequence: TGTGCCAGCAGCCTCCAAGGGGGGACAGGTCAGCCCCAGCATTTT.

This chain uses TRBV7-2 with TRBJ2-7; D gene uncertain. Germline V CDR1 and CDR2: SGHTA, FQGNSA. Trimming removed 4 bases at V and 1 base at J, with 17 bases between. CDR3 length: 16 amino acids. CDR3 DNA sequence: TGTGCCAGCAGCTGGGGTTTTGTCGGCGCTTCCTACGAGCAGTACTTC. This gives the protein CASSWGFVGASYEQYF.

The CDR3 bases are TGTGCCAGCAGCGCAGAGGGACAGTCCTACGAGCAGTACTTC. Amino acid sequence: CASSAEGQSYEQYF. The chain uses TRBV9 and TRBJ2-7, with 7 nucleotides matching TRBD1. Germline V gene data show CDR1 as SGDLS and CDR2 as YYNGEE. The V segment lost 3 bases and the J segment 1 base; nucleotides outside the gene matches: 4. The CDR3 is 14 residues long.

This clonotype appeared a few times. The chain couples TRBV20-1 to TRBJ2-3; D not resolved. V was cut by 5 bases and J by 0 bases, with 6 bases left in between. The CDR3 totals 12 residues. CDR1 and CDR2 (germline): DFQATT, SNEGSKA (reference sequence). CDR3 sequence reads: CSAGKSTDTQYF. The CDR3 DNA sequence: TGCAGTGCTGGGAAAAGCACAGATACGCAGTATTTT.

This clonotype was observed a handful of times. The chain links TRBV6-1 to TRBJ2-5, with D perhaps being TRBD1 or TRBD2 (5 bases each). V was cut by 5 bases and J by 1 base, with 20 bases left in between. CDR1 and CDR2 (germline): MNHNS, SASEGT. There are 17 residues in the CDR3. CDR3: CASSRVWNGATQETQYF. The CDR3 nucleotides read TGTGCCAGCAGTCGGGTTTGGAACGGGGCCACCCAAGAGACCCAGTACTTC.

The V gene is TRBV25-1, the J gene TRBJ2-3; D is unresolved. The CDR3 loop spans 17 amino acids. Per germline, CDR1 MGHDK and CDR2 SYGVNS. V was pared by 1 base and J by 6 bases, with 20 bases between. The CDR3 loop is CASSELLGPTPPDTQYF. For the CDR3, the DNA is TGTGCCAGCAGTGAATTGCTAGGGCCGACCCCTCCGGATACGCAGTATTTT.

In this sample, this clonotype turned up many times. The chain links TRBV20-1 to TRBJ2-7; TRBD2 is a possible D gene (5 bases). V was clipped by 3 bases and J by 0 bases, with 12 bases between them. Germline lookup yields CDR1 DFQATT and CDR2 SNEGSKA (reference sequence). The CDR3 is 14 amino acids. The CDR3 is CSASLDSISYEQYF. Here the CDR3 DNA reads TGCAGTGCTAGTTTGGACTCGATCTCCTACGAGCAGTACTTC.

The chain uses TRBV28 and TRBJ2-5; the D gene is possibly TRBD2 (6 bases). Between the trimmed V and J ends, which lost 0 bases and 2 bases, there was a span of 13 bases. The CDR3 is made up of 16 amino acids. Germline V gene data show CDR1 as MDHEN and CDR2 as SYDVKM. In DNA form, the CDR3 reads TGTGCCAGCAGTTTATGGGAGCTAGGGACTCAAGAGACCCAGTACTTC. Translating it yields CASSLWELGTQETQYF.

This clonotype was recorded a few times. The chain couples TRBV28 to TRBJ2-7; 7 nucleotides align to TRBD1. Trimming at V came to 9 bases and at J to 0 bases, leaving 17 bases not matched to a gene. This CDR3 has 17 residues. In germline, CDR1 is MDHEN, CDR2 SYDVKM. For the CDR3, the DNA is TGTGCCAGTCTGCGACAGGGCGCAATGGTTCCCTCCTACGAGCAGTACTTC. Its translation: CASLRQGAMVPSYEQYF.

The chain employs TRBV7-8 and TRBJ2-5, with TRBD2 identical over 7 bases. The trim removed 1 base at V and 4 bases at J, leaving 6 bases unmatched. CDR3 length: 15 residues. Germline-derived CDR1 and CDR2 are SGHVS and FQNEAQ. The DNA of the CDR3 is TGTGCCAGCAGCTTAGTCGGGAGGCGGGGAGAGACCCAGTACTTC. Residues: CASSLVGRRGETQYF.

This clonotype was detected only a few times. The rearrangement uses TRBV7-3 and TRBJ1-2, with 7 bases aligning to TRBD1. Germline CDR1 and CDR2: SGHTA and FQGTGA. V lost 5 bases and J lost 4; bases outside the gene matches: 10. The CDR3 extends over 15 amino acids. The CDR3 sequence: CASSENRQGGYGYTF. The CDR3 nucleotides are TGTGCCAGCAGCGAGAACCGACAGGGAGGCTATGGCTACACCTTC.

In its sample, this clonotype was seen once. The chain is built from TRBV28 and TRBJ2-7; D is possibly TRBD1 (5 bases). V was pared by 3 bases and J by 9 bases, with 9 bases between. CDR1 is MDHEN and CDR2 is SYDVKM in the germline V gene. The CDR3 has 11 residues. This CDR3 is CASSFREWQYF. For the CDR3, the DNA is TGTGCCAGCAGTTTCAGGGAATGGCAGTACTTC.

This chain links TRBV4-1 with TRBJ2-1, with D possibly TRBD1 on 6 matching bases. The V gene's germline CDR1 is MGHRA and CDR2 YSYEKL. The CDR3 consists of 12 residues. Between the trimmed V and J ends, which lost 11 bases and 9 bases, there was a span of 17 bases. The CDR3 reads CAAGVGGGEQFF. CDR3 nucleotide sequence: TGCGCCGCCGGAGTTGGGGGCGGTGAGCAGTTCTTC.

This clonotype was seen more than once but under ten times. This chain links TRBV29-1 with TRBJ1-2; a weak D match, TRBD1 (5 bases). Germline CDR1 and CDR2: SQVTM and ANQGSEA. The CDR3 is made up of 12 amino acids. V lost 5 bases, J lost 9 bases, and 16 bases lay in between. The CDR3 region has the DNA TGCAGCGTTAAGGAGGGGAGTGGTAGCTACACCTTC. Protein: CSVKEGSGSYTF.

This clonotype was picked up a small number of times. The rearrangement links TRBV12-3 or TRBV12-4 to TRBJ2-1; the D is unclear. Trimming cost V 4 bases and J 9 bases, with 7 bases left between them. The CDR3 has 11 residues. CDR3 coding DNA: TGTGCCAGCAGTTCCCGGGCTGAGCAGTTCTTC. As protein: CASSSRAEQFF.

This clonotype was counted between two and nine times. The CDR3 is CSARRPGTSASYEQYF. CDR3 DNA sequence: TGCAGTGCTCGTCGACCCGGGACTAGCGCCTCCTACGAGCAGTACTTC. V gene TRBV20-1 combines with J gene TRBJ2-7, with TRBD2 matching over 10 bases. V lost 5 bases, J lost 0 bases, and 10 bases stayed unmatched. Germline V gene data show CDR1 as DFQATT and CDR2 as SNEGSKA (reference sequence). The CDR3 contains 16 residues.

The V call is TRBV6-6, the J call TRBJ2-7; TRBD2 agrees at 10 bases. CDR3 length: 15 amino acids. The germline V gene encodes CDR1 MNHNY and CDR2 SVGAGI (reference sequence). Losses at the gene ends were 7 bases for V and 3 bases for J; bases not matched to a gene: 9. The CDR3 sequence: CASIAGGRGGYEQYF. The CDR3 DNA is TGTGCCAGCATAGCGGGGGGCCGAGGGGGCTACGAGCAGTACTTC.

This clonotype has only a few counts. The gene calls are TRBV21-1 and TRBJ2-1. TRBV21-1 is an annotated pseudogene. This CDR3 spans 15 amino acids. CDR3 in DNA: TGTGCCAGCATTTTCGACATCCGTTCCTACAATGAGCAGTTCTTC. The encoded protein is CASIFDIRSYNEQFF.